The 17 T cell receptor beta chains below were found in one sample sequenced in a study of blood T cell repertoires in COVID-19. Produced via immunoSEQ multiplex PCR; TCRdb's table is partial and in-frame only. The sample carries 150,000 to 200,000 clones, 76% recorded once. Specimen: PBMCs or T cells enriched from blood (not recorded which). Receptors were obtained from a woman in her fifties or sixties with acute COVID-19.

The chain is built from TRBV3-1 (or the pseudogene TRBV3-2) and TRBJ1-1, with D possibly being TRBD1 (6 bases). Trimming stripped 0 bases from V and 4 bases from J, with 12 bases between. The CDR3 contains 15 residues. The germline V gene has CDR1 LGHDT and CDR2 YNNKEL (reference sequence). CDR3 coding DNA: TGTGCCAGCAGCCAAGAGGGGGCACGAGGCACTGAAGCTTTCTTT. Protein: CASSQEGARGTEAFF.

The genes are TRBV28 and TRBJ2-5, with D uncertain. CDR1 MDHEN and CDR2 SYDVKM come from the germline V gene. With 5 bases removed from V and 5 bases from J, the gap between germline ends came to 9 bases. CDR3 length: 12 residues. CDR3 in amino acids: CASSTYSETQYF. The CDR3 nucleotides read TGTGCCAGCAGTACCTACTCGGAGACCCAGTACTTC.

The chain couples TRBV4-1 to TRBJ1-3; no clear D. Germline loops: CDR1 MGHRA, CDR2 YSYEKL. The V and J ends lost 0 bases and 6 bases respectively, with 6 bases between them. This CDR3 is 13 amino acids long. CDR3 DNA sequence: TGCGCCAGCAGCCAAGATCAACAAAACACCATATATTTT. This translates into CASSQDQQNTIYF.

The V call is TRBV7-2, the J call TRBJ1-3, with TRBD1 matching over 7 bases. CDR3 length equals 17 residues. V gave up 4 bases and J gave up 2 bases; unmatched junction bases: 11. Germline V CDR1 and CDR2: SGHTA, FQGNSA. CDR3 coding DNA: TGTGCCAGCAGCTCCTACCTAATGACAGGGACTGGAAACACCATATATTTT. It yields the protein CASSSYLMTGTGNTIYF.

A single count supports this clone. The CDR3 is CASSLGGGARETQYF. CDR3 nucleotide sequence: TGTGCCAGCAGCTTAGGCGGGGGGGCCCGGGAGACCCAGTACTTC. V usage is TRBV13 and J usage is TRBJ2-5, with 8 nucleotides matching TRBD2. V was pared by 0 bases and J by 5 bases, with 5 bases of the junction left unmatched. CDR3 length equals 15 residues. Germline CDR1 PRHDT, CDR2 FYEKMQ (reference sequence). The full variable domain, in which reference TRBV13 and TRBJ2-5 provide the parts outside the CDR3, is AAGVIQSPRHLIKEKRETATLKCYPIPRHDTVYWYQQGPGQDPQFLISFYEKMQSDKGSIPDRFSAQQFSDYHSELNMSSLELGDSALYFCASSLGGGARETQYFGPGTRLLVL.

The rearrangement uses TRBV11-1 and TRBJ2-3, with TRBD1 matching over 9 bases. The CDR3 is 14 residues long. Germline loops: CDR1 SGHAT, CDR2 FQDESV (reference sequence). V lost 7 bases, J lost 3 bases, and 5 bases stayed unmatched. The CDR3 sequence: CASNRQGGTDTQYF. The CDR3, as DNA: TGTGCCAGCAACCGACAGGGGGGTACAGATACGCAGTATTTT.

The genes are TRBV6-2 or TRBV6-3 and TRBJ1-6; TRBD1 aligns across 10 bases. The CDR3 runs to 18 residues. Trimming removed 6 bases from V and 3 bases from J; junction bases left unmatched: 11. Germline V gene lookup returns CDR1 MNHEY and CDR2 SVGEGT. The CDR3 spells CASSSGTGAAFYNSPLHF. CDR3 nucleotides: TGTGCCAGCAGCTCTGGGACAGGGGCCGCCTTCTATAATTCACCCCTCCACTTT.

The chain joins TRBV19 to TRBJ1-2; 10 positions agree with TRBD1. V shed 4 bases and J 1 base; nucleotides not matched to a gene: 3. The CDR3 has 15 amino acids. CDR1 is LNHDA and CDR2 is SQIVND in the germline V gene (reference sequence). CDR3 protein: CASSRTGGGNYGYTF. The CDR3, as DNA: TGTGCCAGTAGTAGGACAGGGGGAGGTAACTATGGCTACACCTTC.

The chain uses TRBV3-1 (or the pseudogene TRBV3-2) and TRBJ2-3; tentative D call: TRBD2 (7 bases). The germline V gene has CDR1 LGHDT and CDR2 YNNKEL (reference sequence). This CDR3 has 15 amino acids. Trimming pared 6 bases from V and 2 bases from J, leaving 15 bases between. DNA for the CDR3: TGTGCCAGCAGACCTGCGGGGGCCAACACAGATACGCAGTATTTT. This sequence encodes CASRPAGANTDTQYF.

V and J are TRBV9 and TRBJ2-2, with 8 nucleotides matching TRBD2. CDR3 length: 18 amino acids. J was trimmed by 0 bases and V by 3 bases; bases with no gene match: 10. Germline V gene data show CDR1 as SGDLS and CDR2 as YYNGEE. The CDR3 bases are TGTGCCAGCAGCGCCCAACCAGCGGGGGCCGCGAACACCGGGGAGCTGTTTTTT. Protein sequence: CASSAQPAGAANTGELFF.

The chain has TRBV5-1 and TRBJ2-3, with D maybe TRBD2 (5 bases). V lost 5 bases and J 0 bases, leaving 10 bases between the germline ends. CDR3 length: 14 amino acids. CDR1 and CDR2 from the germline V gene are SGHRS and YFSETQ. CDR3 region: CASRLGRSTDTQYF. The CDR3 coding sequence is TGCGCCAGCAGGTTAGGGAGAAGCACAGATACGCAGTATTTT.

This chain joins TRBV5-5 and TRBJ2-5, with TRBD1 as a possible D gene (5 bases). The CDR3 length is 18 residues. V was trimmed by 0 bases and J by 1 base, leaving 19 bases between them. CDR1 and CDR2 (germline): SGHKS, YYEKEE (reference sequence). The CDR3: CASSLVGSAEGAQETQYF. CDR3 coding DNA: TGTGCCAGCAGCTTGGTGGGCTCGGCGGAAGGGGCCCAAGAGACCCAGTACTTC.

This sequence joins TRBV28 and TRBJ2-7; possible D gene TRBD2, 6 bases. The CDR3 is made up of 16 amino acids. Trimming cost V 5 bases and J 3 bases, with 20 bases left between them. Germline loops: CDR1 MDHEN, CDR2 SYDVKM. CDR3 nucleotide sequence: TGTGCCAGCAGTCCCGCCGGGACTCCCGGGGTCTACGAGCAGTACGTC. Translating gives CASSPAGTPGVYEQYV.

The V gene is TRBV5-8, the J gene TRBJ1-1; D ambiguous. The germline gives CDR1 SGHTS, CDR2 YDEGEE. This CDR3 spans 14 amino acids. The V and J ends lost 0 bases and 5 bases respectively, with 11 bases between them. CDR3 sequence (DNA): TGTGCCAGCAGCTTGGCCGCAGGCCAGACTGAAGCTTTCTTT. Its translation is CASSLAAGQTEAFF. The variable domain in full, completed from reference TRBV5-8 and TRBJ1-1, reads EAGVTQSPTHLIKTRGQQATLRCSPISGHTSVYWYQQALGLGLQFLLWYDEGEERNRGNFPPRFSGRQFPNYSSELNVNALELEDSALYLCASSLAAGQTEAFFGQGTRLTVV.

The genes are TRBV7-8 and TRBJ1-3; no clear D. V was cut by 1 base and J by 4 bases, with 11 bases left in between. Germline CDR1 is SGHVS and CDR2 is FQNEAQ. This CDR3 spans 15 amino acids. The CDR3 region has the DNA TGTGCCAGCAGCTTAGACCCCAGTATAGGAAACACCATATATTTT. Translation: CASSLDPSIGNTIYF.

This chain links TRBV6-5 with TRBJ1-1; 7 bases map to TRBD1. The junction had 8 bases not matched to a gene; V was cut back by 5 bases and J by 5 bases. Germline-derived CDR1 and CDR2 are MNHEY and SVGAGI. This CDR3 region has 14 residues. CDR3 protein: CASSTTGAGTEAFF. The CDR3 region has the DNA TGTGCCAGCAGTACAACAGGGGCGGGGACTGAAGCTTTCTTT.

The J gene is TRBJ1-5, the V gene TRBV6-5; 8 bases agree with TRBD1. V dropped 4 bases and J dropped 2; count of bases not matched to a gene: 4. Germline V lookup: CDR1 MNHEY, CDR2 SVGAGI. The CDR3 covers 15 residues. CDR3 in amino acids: CASSSQGAGNQPQHF. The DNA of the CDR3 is TGTGCCAGCAGTTCGCAGGGGGCCGGCAATCAGCCCCAGCATTTT.